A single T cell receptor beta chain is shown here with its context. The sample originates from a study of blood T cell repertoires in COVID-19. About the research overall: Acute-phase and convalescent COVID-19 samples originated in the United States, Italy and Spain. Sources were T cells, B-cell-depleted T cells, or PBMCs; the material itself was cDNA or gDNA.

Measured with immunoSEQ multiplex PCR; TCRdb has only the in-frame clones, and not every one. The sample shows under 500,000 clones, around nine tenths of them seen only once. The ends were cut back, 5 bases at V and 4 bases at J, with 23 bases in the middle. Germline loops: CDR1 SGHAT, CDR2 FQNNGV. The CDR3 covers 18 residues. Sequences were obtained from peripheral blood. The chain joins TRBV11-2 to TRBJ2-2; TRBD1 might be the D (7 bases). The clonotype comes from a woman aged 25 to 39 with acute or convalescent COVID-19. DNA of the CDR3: TGTGCCAGCAGCCATCAGGGGGGACGCCGTTTGGCCACCGGGGAGCTGTTTTTT. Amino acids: CASSHQGGRRLATGELFF.